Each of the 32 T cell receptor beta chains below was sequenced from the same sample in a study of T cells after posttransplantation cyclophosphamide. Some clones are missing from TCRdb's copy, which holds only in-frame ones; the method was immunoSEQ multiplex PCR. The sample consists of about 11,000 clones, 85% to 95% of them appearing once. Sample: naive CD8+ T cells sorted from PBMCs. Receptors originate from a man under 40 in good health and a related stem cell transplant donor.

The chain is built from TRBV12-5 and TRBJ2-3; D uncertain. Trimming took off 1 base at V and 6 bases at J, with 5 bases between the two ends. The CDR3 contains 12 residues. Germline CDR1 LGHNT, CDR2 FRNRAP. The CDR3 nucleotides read TGTGCTAGTGGTTTGGAAGAGGATACGCAGTATTTT. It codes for CASGLEEDTQYF.

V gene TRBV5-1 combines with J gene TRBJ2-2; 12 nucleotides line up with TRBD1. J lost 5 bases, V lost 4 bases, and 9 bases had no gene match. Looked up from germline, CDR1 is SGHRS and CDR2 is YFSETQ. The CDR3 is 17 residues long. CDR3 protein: CASSPPGQGARTGELFF. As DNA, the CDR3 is TGCGCCAGCAGCCCTCCGGGACAGGGGGCAAGGACCGGGGAGCTGTTTTTT. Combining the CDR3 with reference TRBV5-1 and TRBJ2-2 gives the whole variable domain KAGVTQTPRYLIKTRGQQVTLSCSPISGHRSVSWYQQTPGQGLQFLFEYFSETQRNKGNFPGRFSGRQFSNSRSEMNVSTLELGDSALYLCASSPPGQGARTGELFFGEGSRLTVL.

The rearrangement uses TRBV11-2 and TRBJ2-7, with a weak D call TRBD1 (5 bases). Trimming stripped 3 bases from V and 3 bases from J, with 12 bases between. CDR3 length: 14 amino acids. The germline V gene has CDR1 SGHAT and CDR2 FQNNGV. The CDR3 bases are TGTGCCAGCAGCTTGGTGGACAACCGCTACGAGCAGTACTTC. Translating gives CASSLVDNRYEQYF.

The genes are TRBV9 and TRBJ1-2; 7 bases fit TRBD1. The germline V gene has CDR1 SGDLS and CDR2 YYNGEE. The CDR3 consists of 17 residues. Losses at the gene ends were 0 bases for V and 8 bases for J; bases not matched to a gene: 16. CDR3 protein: CASSVATGAGPGQGYTF. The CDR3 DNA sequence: TGTGCCAGCAGCGTAGCTACGGGAGCGGGTCCGGGACAGGGCTACACCTTC.

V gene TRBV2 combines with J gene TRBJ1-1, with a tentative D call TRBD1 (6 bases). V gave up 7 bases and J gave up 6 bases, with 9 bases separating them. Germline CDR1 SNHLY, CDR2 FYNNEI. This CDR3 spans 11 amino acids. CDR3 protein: CASTRGSEAFF. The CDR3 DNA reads TGTGCCAGCACCAGGGGCTCTGAAGCTTTCTTT.

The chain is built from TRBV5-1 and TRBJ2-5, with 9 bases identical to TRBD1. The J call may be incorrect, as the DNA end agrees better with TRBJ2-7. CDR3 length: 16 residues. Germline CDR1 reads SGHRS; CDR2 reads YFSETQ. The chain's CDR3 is CASSFPGTGQTYEQYF. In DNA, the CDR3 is TGCGCCAGCAGCTTCCCCGGGACAGGGCAAACCTACGAGCAGTACTTC.

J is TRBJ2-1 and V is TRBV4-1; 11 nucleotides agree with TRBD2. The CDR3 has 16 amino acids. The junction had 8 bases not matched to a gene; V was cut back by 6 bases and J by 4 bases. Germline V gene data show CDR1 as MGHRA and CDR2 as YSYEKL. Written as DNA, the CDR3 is TGCGCCAGCAGGACGAACATAGCGGGGGGGTACAATGAGCAGTTCTTC. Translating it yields CASRTNIAGGYNEQFF.

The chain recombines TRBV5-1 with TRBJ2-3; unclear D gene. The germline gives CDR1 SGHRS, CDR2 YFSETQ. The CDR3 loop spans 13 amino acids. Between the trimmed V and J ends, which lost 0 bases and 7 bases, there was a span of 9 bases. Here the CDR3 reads CASSLAPGNTQYF. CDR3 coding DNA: TGCGCCAGCAGCTTGGCCCCCGGTAATACGCAGTATTTT. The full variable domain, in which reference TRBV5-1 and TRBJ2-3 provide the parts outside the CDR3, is KAGVTQTPRYLIKTRGQQVTLSCSPISGHRSVSWYQQTPGQGLQFLFEYFSETQRNKGNFPGRFSGRQFSNSRSEMNVSTLELGDSALYLCASSLAPGNTQYFGPGTRLTVL.

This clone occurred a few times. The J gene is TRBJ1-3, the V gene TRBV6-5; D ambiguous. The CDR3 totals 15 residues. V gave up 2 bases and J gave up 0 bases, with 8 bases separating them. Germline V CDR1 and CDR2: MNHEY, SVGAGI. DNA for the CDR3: TGTGCCAGCAGTTACGGCAGGAACTCTGGAAACACCATATATTTT. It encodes CASSYGRNSGNTIYF.

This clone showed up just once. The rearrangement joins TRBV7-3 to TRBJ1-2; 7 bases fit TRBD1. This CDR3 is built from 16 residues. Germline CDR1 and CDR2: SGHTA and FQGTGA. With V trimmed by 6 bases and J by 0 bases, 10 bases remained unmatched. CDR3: CASRTRQGEANYGYTF. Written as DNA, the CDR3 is TGTGCCAGCAGGACACGACAGGGTGAGGCTAACTATGGCTACACCTTC.

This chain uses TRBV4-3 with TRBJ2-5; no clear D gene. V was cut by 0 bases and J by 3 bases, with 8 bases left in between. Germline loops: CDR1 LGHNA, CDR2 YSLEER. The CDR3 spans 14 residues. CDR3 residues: CASSQDRTEETQYF. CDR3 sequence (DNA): TGCGCCAGCAGCCAAGATCGCACAGAAGAGACCCAGTACTTC.

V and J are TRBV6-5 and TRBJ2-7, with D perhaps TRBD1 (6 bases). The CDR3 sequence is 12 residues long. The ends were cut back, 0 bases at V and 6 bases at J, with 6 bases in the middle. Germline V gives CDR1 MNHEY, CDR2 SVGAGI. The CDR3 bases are TGTGCCAGCAGTTACTCAGGGGGCGAGCAGTACTTC. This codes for CASSYSGGEQYF.

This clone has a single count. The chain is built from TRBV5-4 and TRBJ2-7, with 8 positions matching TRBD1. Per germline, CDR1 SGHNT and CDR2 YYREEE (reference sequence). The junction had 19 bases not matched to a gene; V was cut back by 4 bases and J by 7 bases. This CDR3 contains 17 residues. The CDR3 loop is CASSRDRGRAPWLEQYF. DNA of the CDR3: TGTGCCAGCAGCCGTGACAGGGGTAGGGCCCCCTGGTTGGAGCAGTACTTC.

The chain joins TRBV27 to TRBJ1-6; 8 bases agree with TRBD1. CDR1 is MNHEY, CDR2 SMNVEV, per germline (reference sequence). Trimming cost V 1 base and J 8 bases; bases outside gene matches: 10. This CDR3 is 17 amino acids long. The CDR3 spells CASSLLPGGEADSPLHF. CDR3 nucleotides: TGTGCCAGCAGTTTATTACCAGGGGGCGAAGCGGATTCACCCCTCCACTTT.

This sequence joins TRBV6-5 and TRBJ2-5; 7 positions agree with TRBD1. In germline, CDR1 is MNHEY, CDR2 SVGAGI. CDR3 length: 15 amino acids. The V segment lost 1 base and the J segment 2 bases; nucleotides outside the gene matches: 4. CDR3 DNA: TGTGCCAGCAGTTACTTAGGACAGGTACAAGAGACCCAGTACTTC. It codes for CASSYLGQVQETQYF.

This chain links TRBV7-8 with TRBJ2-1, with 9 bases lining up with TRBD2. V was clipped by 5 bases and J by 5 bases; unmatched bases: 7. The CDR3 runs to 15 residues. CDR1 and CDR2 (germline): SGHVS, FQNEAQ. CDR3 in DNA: TGTGCCAGCAGCACGGGACTAGCCTTAAACAATGAGCAGTTCTTC. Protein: CASSTGLALNNEQFF.

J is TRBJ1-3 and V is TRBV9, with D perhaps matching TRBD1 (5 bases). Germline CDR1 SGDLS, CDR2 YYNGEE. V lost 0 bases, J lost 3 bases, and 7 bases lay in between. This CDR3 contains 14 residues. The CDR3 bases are TGTGCCAGCAGCGTAGGCGGGGGTGGAAACACCATATATTTT. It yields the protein CASSVGGGGNTIYF.

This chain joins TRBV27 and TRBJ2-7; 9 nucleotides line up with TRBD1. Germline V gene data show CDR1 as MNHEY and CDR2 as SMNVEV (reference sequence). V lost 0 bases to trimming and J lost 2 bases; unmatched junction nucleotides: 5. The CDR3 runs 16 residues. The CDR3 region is CASSLSWTGATYEQYF. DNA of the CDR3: TGTGCCAGCAGTTTATCCTGGACAGGGGCCACCTACGAGCAGTACTTC.

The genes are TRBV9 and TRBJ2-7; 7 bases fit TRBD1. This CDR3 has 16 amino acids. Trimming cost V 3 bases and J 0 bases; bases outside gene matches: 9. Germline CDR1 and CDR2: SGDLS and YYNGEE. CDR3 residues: CASSARRDSHSYEQYF. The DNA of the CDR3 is TGTGCCAGCAGCGCTCGCCGGGACAGCCACTCCTACGAGCAGTACTTC.

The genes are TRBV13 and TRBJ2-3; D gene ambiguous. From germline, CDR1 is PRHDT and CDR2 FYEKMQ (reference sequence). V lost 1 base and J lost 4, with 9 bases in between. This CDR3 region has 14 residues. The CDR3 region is CASSLDAAADTQYF. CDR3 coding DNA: TGTGCCAGCAGCTTAGATGCGGCCGCAGATACGCAGTATTTT.

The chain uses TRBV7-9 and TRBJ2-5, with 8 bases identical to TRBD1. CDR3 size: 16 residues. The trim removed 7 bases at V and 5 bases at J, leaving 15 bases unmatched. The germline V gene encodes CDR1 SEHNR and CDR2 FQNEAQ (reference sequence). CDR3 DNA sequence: TGTGCCAGCACTAGGCAGGGGGCGCGTGACTGGGAGACCCAGTACTTC. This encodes CASTRQGARDWETQYF.

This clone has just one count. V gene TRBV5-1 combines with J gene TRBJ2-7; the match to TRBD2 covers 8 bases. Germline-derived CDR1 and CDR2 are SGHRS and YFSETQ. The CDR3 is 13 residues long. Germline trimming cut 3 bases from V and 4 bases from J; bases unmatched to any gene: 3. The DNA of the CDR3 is TGCGCCAGCAGCTCCGGGGGGGGGTACGAGCAGTACTTC. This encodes CASSSGGGYEQYF. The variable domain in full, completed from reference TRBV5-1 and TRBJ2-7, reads KAGVTQTPRYLIKTRGQQVTLSCSPISGHRSVSWYQQTPGQGLQFLFEYFSETQRNKGNFPGRFSGRQFSNSRSEMNVSTLELGDSALYLCASSSGGGYEQYFGPGTRLTVT.

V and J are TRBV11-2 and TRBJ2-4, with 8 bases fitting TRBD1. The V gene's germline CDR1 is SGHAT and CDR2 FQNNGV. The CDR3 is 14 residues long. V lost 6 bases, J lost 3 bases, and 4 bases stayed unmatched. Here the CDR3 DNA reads TGTGCCAGCAGGTCGGGACAGGACAAAAACATTCAGTACTTC. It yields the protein CASRSGQDKNIQYF.

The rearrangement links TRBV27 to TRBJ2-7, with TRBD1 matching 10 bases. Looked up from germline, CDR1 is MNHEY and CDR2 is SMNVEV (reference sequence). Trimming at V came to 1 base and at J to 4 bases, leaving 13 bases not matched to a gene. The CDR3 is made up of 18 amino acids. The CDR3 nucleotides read TGTGCCAGCAGTTTATTTTCACCAGGGACAGGGGTATCGTACGAGCAGTACTTC. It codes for CASSLFSPGTGVSYEQYF.

The CDR3 here is CASPFFTGEKLFF. Here the CDR3 DNA reads TGTGCCAGCCCCTTTTTCACAGGAGAAAAACTGTTTTTT. The V and J genes are TRBV9 and TRBJ1-4; D perhaps matches TRBD1 (5 bases). This CDR3 is built from 13 residues. V lost 7 bases and J lost 8, with 15 bases in between. CDR1 is SGDLS and CDR2 is YYNGEE in the germline V gene.

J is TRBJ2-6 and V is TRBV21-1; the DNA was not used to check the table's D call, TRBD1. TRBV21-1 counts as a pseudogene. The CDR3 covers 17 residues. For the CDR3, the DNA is TGTGCCAGCAGCAAGGGCAGGGGGACCTCTGGGGCCAACGTCCTGACTTTC. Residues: CASSKGRGTSGANVLTF.

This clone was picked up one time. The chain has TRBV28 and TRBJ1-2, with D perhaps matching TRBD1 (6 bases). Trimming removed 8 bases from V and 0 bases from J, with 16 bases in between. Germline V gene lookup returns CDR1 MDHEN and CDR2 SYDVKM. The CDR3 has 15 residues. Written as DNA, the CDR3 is TGTGCCAGCCCCCCCCAGGGGAATTCTAACTATGGCTACACCTTC. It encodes CASPPQGNSNYGYTF.

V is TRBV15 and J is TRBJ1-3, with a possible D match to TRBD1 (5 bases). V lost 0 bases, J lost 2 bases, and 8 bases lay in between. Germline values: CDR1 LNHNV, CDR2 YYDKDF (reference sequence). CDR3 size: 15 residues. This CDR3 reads CATSRDLGPGNTIYF. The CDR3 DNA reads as TGTGCCACCAGCAGAGATTTGGGGCCTGGAAACACCATATATTTT.

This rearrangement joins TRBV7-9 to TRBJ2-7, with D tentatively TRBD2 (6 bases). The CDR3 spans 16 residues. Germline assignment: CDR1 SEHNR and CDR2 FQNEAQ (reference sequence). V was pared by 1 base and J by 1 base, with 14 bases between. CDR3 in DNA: TGTGCCAGCAGCTTAGTTAAGCCGGCGGGGTCCTACGAGCAGTACTTC. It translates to CASSLVKPAGSYEQYF.

The CDR3 here is CATSRDRGQGASYEQYF. Here the CDR3 DNA reads TGTGCCACCAGCAGAGATAGGGGACAGGGGGCCTCCTACGAGCAGTACTTC. The chain has TRBV15 and TRBJ2-5, with 12 bases identical to TRBD1. With the DNA end fitting TRBJ2-7 better, the J assignment may be wrong. This CDR3 has 17 amino acids. Germline values: CDR1 LNHNV, CDR2 YYDKDF (reference sequence).

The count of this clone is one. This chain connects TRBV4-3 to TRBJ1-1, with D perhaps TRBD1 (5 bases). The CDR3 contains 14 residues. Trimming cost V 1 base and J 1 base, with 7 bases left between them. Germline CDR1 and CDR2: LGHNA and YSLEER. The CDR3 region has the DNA TGCGCCAGCAGCCAAGTGGGGGGGAACACTGAAGCTTTCTTT. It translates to CASSQVGGNTEAFF.

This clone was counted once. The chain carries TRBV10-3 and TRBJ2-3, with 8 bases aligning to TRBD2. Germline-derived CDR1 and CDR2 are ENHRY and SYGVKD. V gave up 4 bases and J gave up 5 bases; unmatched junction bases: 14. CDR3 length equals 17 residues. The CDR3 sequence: CAISGSRGAGEQDTQYF. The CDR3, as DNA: TGTGCCATCAGTGGAAGTAGGGGAGCGGGGGAGCAAGATACGCAGTATTTT.